The rows below give T cell receptor beta chains drawn from one sample of a study of early T cells in non-severe SARS-CoV-2 infection. One entry per CDR3 protein, called by TCRdb with MiXCR from the 5' RACE reads. This sample yields 70,000 to 85,000 distinct CDR3 sequences, of which 9% to 15% are seen a single time; roughly 16% belongs to the top ten. Specimen: whole blood, collected at baseline. These receptors originate from an adult who was a healthcare worker with PCR-confirmed SARS-CoV-2 infection or an uninfected control (not recorded which). The donor label of this sample is uncertain. Each CDR3 is given with its conserved first and last residue. The D gene is left open where the match is weak. A row's size may be missing; if present it is once, few, many or a size class.

v_gene	abundance	j_gene	d_gene	CDR3aa	CDR3nt
TRBV11-2	few	TRBJ2-3	TRBD1	CASSLGYGTASRLFTDTQYF	TGTGCCAGCAGCTTAGGGTATGGGACAGCCTCCCGACTATTCACAGATACGCAGTATTTT
TRBV2	many	TRBJ2-1	NA	CASSEGSSYNEQFF	TGTGCCAGCAGCGAGGGGAGCTCCTACAATGAGCAGTTCTTC
TRBV20-1	NA	TRBJ2-2	TRBD2	CSARDSARAGGSGELFF	TGCAGTGCTAGAGATTCGGCCCGAGCGGGAGGTTCCGGGGAGCTGTTTTTT
TRBV6-1	NA	TRBJ2-7	NA	CASSERETYEQYF	TGTGCCAGCAGTGAACGGGAGACCTACGAGCAGTACTTC
TRBV29-1	many	TRBJ1-2	NA	CSVGANYGYTF	TGCAGCGTCGGGGCCAACTATGGCTACACCTTC
TRBV27	few	TRBJ2-2	NA	CASSFGGTGELFF	TGTGCCAGCAGTTTCGGTGGAACCGGGGAGCTGTTTTTT
TRBV6-2/TRBV6-3	NA	TRBJ1-5	NA	CASRSAGRRNQPQHF	TGTGCCAGCAGGAGTGCGGGACGGCGCAATCAGCCCCAGCATTTT
TRBV20-1	NA	TRBJ2-2	NA	CSAWSGELFF	TGCAGTGCCTGGTCCGGGGAGCTGTTTTTT
TRBV2	NA	TRBJ2-1	NA	CASSDSPPDGGAYNEQFF	TGTGCCAGCAGTGATTCACCCCCCGATGGCGGGGCTTACAATGAGCAGTTCTTC
TRBV3-1	NA	TRBJ2-1	TRBD2	CASSLSGISYNEQFF	TGTGCCAGCAGCCTTAGCGGGATTAGCTACAATGAGCAGTTCTTC
TRBV10-3	many	TRBJ2-3	NA	CAISWDSRTDTQYF	TGTGCCATCAGTTGGGACTCCCGCACAGATACGCAGTATTTT
TRBV3-1	few	TRBJ1-6	NA	CASSPGSSYNSPLHF	TGTGCCAGCAGCCCCGGCAGTAGCTATAATTCACCCCTCCACTTT
TRBV20-1	NA	TRBJ2-1	NA	CSARSERDPDPYNEQFF	TGCAGTGCTAGATCTGAGAGGGACCCTGACCCCTACAATGAGCAGTTCTTC
TRBV27	NA	TRBJ2-3	NA	CASSLSTWGGGPGDTQYF	TGTGCCAGCAGTTTATCGACTTGGGGAGGAGGGCCCGGAGATACGCAGTATTTT
TRBV12-3/TRBV12-4	many	TRBJ2-5	NA	CASSRTRVGTQYF	TGTGCCAGCAGTCGGACTCGAGTGGGGACCCAGTACTTC
TRBV12-3/TRBV12-4	many	TRBJ1-5	NA	CASSPGAHGDQPQHF	TGTGCCAGCAGCCCAGGGGCACATGGGGATCAGCCCCAGCATTTT
TRBV29-1	many	TRBJ1-2	NA	CSVGQGNYGYTF	TGCAGCGTTGGGCAGGGTAACTATGGCTACACCTTC
TRBV2	many	TRBJ2-5	TRBD1	CASSEALGTGAQETQYF	TGTGCCAGCAGTGAAGCGTTAGGGACAGGGGCCCAAGAGACCCAGTACTTC
TRBV20-1	many	TRBJ2-7	NA	CSARDRRGLSYEQYF	TGCAGTGCTAGAGATCGGCGGGGACTCTCCTACGAGCAGTACTTC